This TCR beta chain comes out of a study of T cell clonotyping in hematopoietic cell transplantation. Across the whole study: Recipients' pretransplant samples followed cytoreduction.

Trimming removed 6 bases from V and 0 bases from J, with 3 bases in between. The CDR3 length is 12 residues. CDR1 is LNHDA, CDR2 SQIVND, per germline (reference sequence). Sequencing was performed with immunoSEQ multiplex PCR; in TCRdb, only in-frame clones are kept and a portion is missing. The data hold roughly 5,300 clones, with roughly 85% observed a single time. Time point here: recipient sample about 28 days before transplant, after cytoreduction. The TCR comes from a man aged 55 to 70 with acute myeloid leukemia. Some clones in this sample may be carry-over from other donors' samples. The chain uses TRBV19 and TRBJ1-5, with D unresolved. This sample comprised peripheral blood mononuclear cells, obtained before stem cell transplant. For the CDR3, the DNA is TGTGCCAGTAGAAGTAGCAATCAGCCCCAGCATTTT. This gives the protein CASRSSNQPQHF.